The 16 T cell receptor beta chains given below trace back to one sample, sequenced in a study of regulatory T cells. Amplification used 52 TRBV primers and 13 TRBJ primers. Here immunoSEQ multiplex PCR was the method, and the copy in TCRdb shows in-frame clones only, minus some. The sample has approximately 9,300 clones, approximately 87% seen once. Sequencing was carried out using CD8+ T cells sorted from blood. These TCRs come from a person aged 18 to 30 with CD3G deficiency.

The rearrangement joins TRBV11-2 to TRBJ2-7; TRBD1 matches 9 bases. The CDR3 has 14 amino acids. V was pared by 5 bases and J by 4 bases, with 6 bases of the junction left unmatched. CDR1 is SGHAT, CDR2 FQNNGV, per germline. The CDR3 DNA follows: TGTGCCAGCAGCCCCGGGACAGGGCTTTACGAGCAGTACTTC. This codes for CASSPGTGLYEQYF.

The V call is TRBV14, the J call TRBJ2-6, with TRBD1 matching over 12 bases. CDR3 length equals 19 residues. V gave up 1 base and J gave up 4 bases; unmatched junction bases: 8. The germline gives CDR1 SGHDN, CDR2 FVKESK. The CDR3 region is CASSQAPGQGAKGANVLTF. The CDR3 DNA sequence: TGTGCCAGCAGCCAAGCACCGGGACAGGGGGCGAAAGGGGCCAACGTCCTGACTTTC.

The chain couples TRBV5-1 to TRBJ2-3, with D perhaps TRBD2 (5 bases). The CDR3 is made up of 14 amino acids. The germline V gene encodes CDR1 SGHRS and CDR2 YFSETQ. Trimming shortened V by 0 bases and J by 1 base, and 6 bases separated the two germline ends. CDR3 in DNA: TGCGCCAGCAGCTTGGGCGGGCGCACAGATACGCAGTATTTT. This sequence encodes CASSLGGRTDTQYF.

V gene TRBV6-1 combines with J gene TRBJ1-2; D is possibly TRBD1 (6 bases). This CDR3 is built from 15 residues. Between the trimmed V and J ends, which lost 6 bases and 2 bases, there was a span of 16 bases. CDR1 is MNHNS, CDR2 SASEGT, per germline. The CDR3 is CASRNWKGGNYGYTF. DNA of the CDR3: TGTGCCAGCAGGAATTGGAAGGGGGGGAACTATGGCTACACCTTC.

The V gene is TRBV19, the J gene TRBJ1-1; perhaps TRBD1 as D (5 bases). V dropped 6 bases and J dropped 0 bases, with 23 bases sitting between them. The CDR3 is 18 residues long. Germline-derived CDR1 and CDR2 are LNHDA and SQIVND (reference sequence). Here the CDR3 DNA reads TGTGCCAGTAGCACTTTGGGCGGGACCAGAGGCATGAACACTGAAGCTTTCTTT. Its translation: CASSTLGGTRGMNTEAFF.

This clone was recorded a few times. In the same sample, other DNA sequences code for this CDR3. The chain joins TRBV19 to TRBJ2-2; 9 nucleotides match TRBD2. The junction had 5 bases not matched to a gene; V was cut back by 3 bases and J by 6 bases. There are 15 residues in the CDR3. The germline V gene encodes CDR1 LNHDA and CDR2 SQIVND (reference sequence). The CDR3 is CASSISSGRAGELFF. CDR3 in DNA: TGTGCCAGTAGTATTAGTAGCGGGAGAGCCGGGGAGCTGTTTTTT.

This chain links TRBV5-1 with TRBJ2-3, with D perhaps matching TRBD1 or TRBD2 (6 bases each). Germline lookup yields CDR1 SGHRS and CDR2 YFSETQ. The length of the CDR3 is 14 residues. Trimming took 1 base from V and 6 from J, leaving 12 bases between them. CDR3 loop: CASSLRPGADTQYF. The CDR3 region has the DNA TGCGCCAGCAGCTTGAGACCGGGGGCGGATACGCAGTATTTT.

The J gene is TRBJ2-1, the V gene TRBV29-1, with D possibly matching TRBD2 (5 bases). Germline CDR1 and CDR2: SQVTM and ANQGSEA. The CDR3 length is 13 residues. Trimming cost V 1 base and J 9 bases, with 13 bases left between them. CDR3 in amino acids: CSVEAGSWGEQFF. In DNA form, the CDR3 reads TGCAGCGTTGAAGCGGGGAGTTGGGGTGAGCAGTTCTTC.

This clone has only one observation. V usage is TRBV12-5 and J usage is TRBJ2-6; TRBD1 is a possible D gene (5 bases). Germline assignment: CDR1 LGHNT and CDR2 FRNRAP. V was pared by 5 bases and J by 5 bases, with 22 bases between. The CDR3 is 18 residues long. Written as DNA, the CDR3 is TGTGCTAGTGGTGAAAGACGTGCAGGACAAAGTCGGGCCAACGTCCTGACTTTC. Translated, it gives CASGERRAGQSRANVLTF.

The chain links TRBV6-1 to TRBJ2-5; D is perhaps TRBD2 (6 bases). Gene TRBJ2-7 matches the end of the DNA better, so the J call may be wrong. The CDR3 totals 13 residues. The germline V gene has CDR1 MNHNS and CDR2 SASEGT. CDR3 DNA: TGTGCCAGCACCGCGGGGCCTTCCTACGAGCAGTACTTC. Protein sequence: CASTAGPSYEQYF.

The J gene is TRBJ1-2, the V gene TRBV9; D is ambiguous. V lost 0 bases and J 0 bases, leaving 12 bases between the germline ends. Germline CDR1 reads SGDLS; CDR2 reads YYNGEE. The CDR3 totals 16 residues. This CDR3 reads CASSVVVAPANYGYTF. For the CDR3, the DNA is TGTGCCAGCAGCGTAGTGGTAGCCCCAGCTAACTATGGCTACACCTTC.

The rearrangement links TRBV6-1 to TRBJ1-5; TRBD1 is a possible D gene (5 bases). V gave up 6 bases and J gave up 2 bases, with 14 bases separating them. The CDR3 loop spans 15 amino acids. Germline CDR1 MNHNS, CDR2 SASEGT. The CDR3 nucleotides read TGTGCCAGCAGCAGGGTTCAACTCGGCAATCAGCCCCAGCATTTT. Its protein product is CASSRVQLGNQPQHF.

The genes are TRBV5-1 and TRBJ1-2; no firm D call. Per germline, CDR1 SGHRS and CDR2 YFSETQ. Between the trimmed V and J ends, which lost 4 bases and 6 bases, there was a span of 13 bases. The CDR3 spans 13 residues. The CDR3 loop is CASSPTGFHGYTF. DNA of the CDR3: TGCGCCAGCAGCCCGACCGGTTTCCATGGCTACACCTTC.

J is TRBJ2-7 and V is TRBV30; no firm D call. V shed 0 bases and J shed 3 bases, with 6 bases lying between them. Per the germline V gene, CDR1 is GTSNPN and CDR2 is SVGIG (reference sequence). This CDR3 has 12 residues. The CDR3 protein is CAWSVANYEQYF. DNA for the CDR3: TGTGCCTGGAGTGTAGCCAACTACGAGCAGTACTTC.

V gene TRBV6-1 combines with J gene TRBJ1-1; 8 nucleotides match TRBD1. V lost 5 bases and J lost 1; bases outside the gene matches: 3. CDR3 length equals 14 residues. Germline CDR1 MNHNS, CDR2 SASEGT. The chain's CDR3 is CASSQGAKNTEAFF. CDR3 nucleotide sequence: TGTGCCAGCAGTCAGGGGGCTAAGAACACTGAAGCTTTCTTT.

The CDR3 DNA is TGTGCCAGTAGTATCGGGACCGCTGGCTACACCTTC. Encoded protein: CASSIGTAGYTF. The rearrangement links TRBV19 to TRBJ1-2; a weak D match, TRBD1 (5 bases). The CDR3 is 12 amino acids. The V end lost 3 bases, the J end lost 7 bases, and 9 bases lay between the germline ends. Germline V lookup: CDR1 LNHDA, CDR2 SQIVND (reference sequence). Full variable domain (missing parts from reference TRBV19 and TRBJ1-2): DGGITQSPKYLFRKEGQNVTLSCEQNLNHDAMYWYRQDPGQGLRLIYYSQIVNDFQKGDIAEGYSVSREKKESFPLTVTSAQKNPTAFYLCASSIGTAGYTFGSGTRLTVV.